This T cell receptor beta chain stems from a study of beta chain features in type 1 diabetes. General study results and limits: Type 1 diabetes patients had TCRB CDR3s that were shorter (moderately but significantly so) in all four CD4+ subsets.

This clone was detected only once. Antigen unknown. Trimming pared 4 bases from V and 0 bases from J, leaving 11 bases between. Germline assignment: CDR1 SGHDT and CDR2 YYEEEE. CDR3 size: 16 residues. A single heparinised draw of 95 to 150 mL on average was taken per donor. Stem cell-like memory, regulatory, central memory and naive CD4+ cells were sorted via CD45RO/CCR7/CD25/CD127/CD95/CD27. Purity (above 98%) was reached by all sorted populations. The whole isolated RNA underwent reverse transcription, so sequencing captured expressed TCRB transcripts. Profiled with immunoSEQ multiplex PCR; TCRdb holds only in-frame clones, not every one. Seen here are some 660,000 clones, roughly an eighth observed once, and the top ten hold nearly 0.04%.

The receptor was derived from a man aged 18 to 29 with type 1 diabetes. The rearrangement joins TRBV5-6 to TRBJ1-6, with D possibly TRBD1 on 6 matching bases. The sequenced sample was naive CD4+ T cells from blood. The CDR3, as DNA: TGTGCCAGCAGCCCGGACAGTCACTCCTATAATTCACCCCTCCACTTT. Translated, it gives CASSPDSHSYNSPLHF.